Below are 30 T cell receptor beta chains sequenced from a single sample in a study of cytomegalovirus exposure and HLA in healthy donors. PCR used 60 Vbeta primers and 13 Jbeta primers. Clones were sequenced by immunoSEQ multiplex PCR, and TCRdb holds only the in-frame ones, with some missing. Of about 130,000 clones detected, approximately 78% appear once; the ten largest clones hold about 3%. What was sequenced was PBMCs. These receptors were obtained from a human donor in good health.

This clone has a handful of counts. V gene TRBV6-6 combines with J gene TRBJ1-2, with D perhaps matching TRBD1 (6 bases). Trimming cost V 9 bases and J 3 bases, with 14 bases left between them. This CDR3 is built from 13 residues. CDR1 is MNHNY, CDR2 SVGAGI, per germline (reference sequence). The CDR3 sequence: CASTGQRDYGYTF. In DNA form, the CDR3 reads TGTGCCAGTACAGGACAGCGAGACTATGGCTACACCTTC.

The gene calls are TRBV7-2 and TRBJ1-2; D perhaps matches TRBD1 (6 bases). The germline V gene encodes CDR1 SGHTA and CDR2 FQGNSA. The CDR3 is 17 amino acids. Trimming removed 4 bases from V and 4 bases from J, with 22 bases in between. The CDR3 is CASSSGRGGRILYGYTF. CDR3 nucleotides: TGTGCCAGCAGCTCCGGGCGGGGGGGGCGGATCCTCTATGGCTACACCTTC. The whole variable domain, remainder taken from reference TRBV7-2 and TRBJ1-2, is GAGVSQSPSNKVTEKGKDVELRCDPISGHTALYWYRQSLGQGLEFLIYFQGNSAPDKSGLPSDRFSAERTGGSVSTLTIQRTQQEDSAVYLCASSSGRGGRILYGYTFGSGTRLTVV.

The genes are TRBV4-1 and TRBJ2-7; 15 positions match TRBD2. The ends lost 4 bases at V and 5 bases at J; junction bases unmatched: 6. From germline, CDR1 is MGHRA and CDR2 YSYEKL. The CDR3 has 16 residues. The CDR3 reads CASSRGLAGGLDEQYF. CDR3 nucleotides: TGCGCCAGCAGCCGCGGACTAGCGGGAGGGTTGGACGAGCAGTACTTC.

There are a few counts of this clone. This chain connects TRBV5-4 to TRBJ2-2; D perhaps matches TRBD2 (6 bases). This CDR3 comprises 15 residues. Germline-derived CDR1 and CDR2 are SGHNT and YYREEE (reference sequence). V was trimmed by 4 bases and J by 6 bases, leaving 16 bases between them. In DNA, the CDR3 is TGTGCCAGCAGCCCCGGCTGGCGGGGTCCCGGGGAGCTGTTTTTT. It encodes CASSPGWRGPGELFF. Looking up the rest from reference TRBV5-4 and TRBJ2-2 gives the full variable domain: ETGVTQSPTHLIKTRGQQVTLRCSSQSGHNTVSWYQQALGQGPQFIFQYYREEENGRGNFPPRFSGLQFPNYSSELNVNALELDDSALYLCASSPGWRGPGELFFGEGSRLTVL.

V usage is TRBV28 and J usage is TRBJ1-1; 8 nucleotides match TRBD1. CDR3 length: 12 amino acids. Germline CDR1 is MDHEN and CDR2 is SYDVKM. J lost 11 bases, V lost 3 bases, and 5 bases had no gene match. CDR3 in amino acids: CASSFSQGAAFF. The CDR3 nucleotides read TGTGCCAGCAGTTTTTCGCAGGGGGCGGCTTTCTTT.

The CDR3 nucleotides read TGTGCCAGCAGCTTGGACACGAGGCGCTATAATTCACCCCTCCACTTT. Translating it yields CASSLDTRRYNSPLHF. The chain has TRBV5-6 and TRBJ1-6; D is ambiguous. Germline CDR1 is SGHDT and CDR2 is YYEEEE. Trimming took off 0 bases at V and 3 bases at J, with 10 bases between the two ends. CDR3 length equals 16 residues.

The chain joins TRBV2 to TRBJ1-6; D is perhaps TRBD1 (6 bases). Trimming left V 3 bases short and J 0 bases short, with 15 bases between. Looked up from germline, CDR1 is SNHLY and CDR2 is FYNNEI. The CDR3 sequence is 18 residues long. Here the CDR3 DNA reads TGTGCCAGCAGTGACGGGGGGGCGGGAAGCTCCTATAATTCACCCCTCCACTTT. The encoded protein is CASSDGGAGSSYNSPLHF.

The rearrangement joins TRBV6-6 to TRBJ2-1; tentatively, D is TRBD2 (6 bases). CDR3 length equals 13 residues. Germline loops: CDR1 MNHNY, CDR2 SVGAGI (reference sequence). Between the trimmed V and J ends, which lost 6 bases and 5 bases, there was a span of 11 bases. For the CDR3, the DNA is TGTGCCAGCAGATTTCCGGGGGACAATGAGCAGTTCTTC. It encodes CASRFPGDNEQFF.

V and J are TRBV11-2 and TRBJ2-1, with 9 bases aligning to TRBD2. The CDR3 loop spans 15 amino acids. With V trimmed by 2 bases and J by 7 bases, 6 bases remained unmatched. The germline V gene encodes CDR1 SGHAT and CDR2 FQNNGV. DNA for the CDR3: TGTGCCAGCAGCTTACTGCCCAGCGGGAGGAATGAGCAGTTCTTC. It yields the protein CASSLLPSGRNEQFF.

The chain couples TRBV30 to TRBJ2-2; perhaps TRBD1 as D (6 bases). The CDR3 runs to 13 residues. Germline CDR1 and CDR2: GTSNPN and SVGIG (reference sequence). The germline V and J ends were trimmed by 5 bases and 6 bases, with 13 bases remaining between them. Here the CDR3 DNA reads TGTGCCTGGCAGGGGTCCCGTTCCGGGGAGCTGTTTTTT. It yields the protein CAWQGSRSGELFF.

This clone occurred a few times. The chain employs TRBV11-2 and TRBJ2-5; TRBD1 matches at 7 bases. V dropped 4 bases and J dropped 2; count of bases not matched to a gene: 7. The CDR3 length is 15 residues. The germline V gene encodes CDR1 SGHAT and CDR2 FQNNGV. Here the CDR3 reads CASSSTGRKQETQYF. For the CDR3, the DNA is TGTGCCAGCAGCTCGACAGGGAGAAAACAAGAGACCCAGTACTTC.

The chain carries TRBV27 and TRBJ2-3; TRBD2 aligns across 13 bases. V was clipped by 2 bases and J by 0 bases; unmatched bases: 8. The germline CDR1 and CDR2 sequences are MNHEY and SMNVEV (reference sequence). The length of the CDR3 is 19 residues. The CDR3: CASSLRGTSGTRSTDTQYF. The CDR3 nucleotides read TGTGCCAGCAGTTTAAGGGGGACTAGCGGGACCAGAAGCACAGATACGCAGTATTTT.

J is TRBJ1-1 and V is TRBV2, with TRBD1 as a possible D gene (6 bases). There are 13 residues in the CDR3. Trimming took off 6 bases at V and 3 bases at J, with 11 bases between the two ends. The germline V gene encodes CDR1 SNHLY and CDR2 FYNNEI. DNA of the CDR3: TGTGCCAGCAGAAGAGGACAGTACACTGAAGCTTTCTTT. Its translation: CASRRGQYTEAFF.

The chain couples TRBV7-3 to TRBJ2-1, with TRBD2 as a possible D gene (6 bases). The CDR3 is made up of 16 amino acids. Trimming took 6 bases from V and 0 from J, leaving 15 bases between them. Germline CDR1 SGHTA, CDR2 FQGTGA. CDR3 bases: TGTGCCAGCAGGTCGGGACTCTGGAGCTCCTACAATGAGCAGTTCTTC. It is translated as CASRSGLWSSYNEQFF.

The rearrangement joins TRBV27 to TRBJ2-5; maybe TRBD1 (5 bases). In germline, CDR1 is MNHEY, CDR2 SMNVEV (reference sequence). Trimming pared 0 bases from V and 1 base from J, leaving 9 bases between. This CDR3 is built from 15 residues. The CDR3 bases are TGTGCCAGCAGTTTATCGAAGGGGCCCCAAGAGACCCAGTACTTC. Protein product: CASSLSKGPQETQYF.

The chain uses TRBV5-8 and TRBJ2-4; TRBD1 is a possible D gene (5 bases). The germline V and J ends were trimmed by 3 bases and 2 bases, with 15 bases remaining between them. This CDR3 is 16 amino acids long. Germline lookup yields CDR1 SGHTS and CDR2 YDEGEE. CDR3 sequence reads: CASSSVRVTTKNIQYF. The CDR3 region has the DNA TGTGCCAGCAGCTCGGTCAGGGTGACGACCAAAAACATTCAGTACTTC.

The chain recombines TRBV30 with TRBJ2-2, with a possible D match to TRBD1 (6 bases). CDR3 length equals 14 residues. Germline V lookup: CDR1 GTSNPN, CDR2 SVGIG (reference sequence). The V end was cut by 3 bases, the J end by 7 bases, with 15 bases between. CDR3 DNA sequence: TGTGCCTGGAGGTGGGCAGGGGCGGACGGGGAGCTGTTTTTT. Residues: CAWRWAGADGELFF.

The CDR3 DNA sequence: TGTGCCAGCAGCCCCGGGACTAGCGGCCTCTACGAGCAGTACTTC. Its translation: CASSPGTSGLYEQYF. The V and J genes are TRBV9 and TRBJ2-7, with 11 bases identical to TRBD2. Germline values: CDR1 SGDLS, CDR2 YYNGEE. V shed 4 bases and J 3 bases; nucleotides not matched to a gene: 6. The CDR3 has 15 residues.

The CDR3 nucleotides read TGTGCCAGCAGCCCCCACGGGGACTCTGGAAACACCATATATTTT. Residues: CASSPHGDSGNTIYF. This chain connects TRBV9 to TRBJ1-3; no firm D call. Trimming took 4 bases from V and 0 from J, leaving 11 bases between them. The CDR3 sequence is 15 residues long. Germline V gives CDR1 SGDLS, CDR2 YYNGEE. Looking up the rest from reference TRBV9 and TRBJ1-3 gives the full variable domain: DSGVTQTPKHLITATGQRVTLRCSPRSGDLSVYWYQQSLDQGLQFLIQYYNGEERAKGNILERFSAQQFPDLHSELNLSSLELGDSALYFCASSPHGDSGNTIYFGEGSWLTVV.

The sample holds a few counts of this clone. The V and J genes are TRBV5-4 and TRBJ2-1; TRBD2 matches 15 bases. There are 19 residues in the CDR3. V shed 2 bases and J 0 bases; nucleotides not matched to a gene: 6. CDR1 is SGHNT, CDR2 YYREEE, per germline (reference sequence). Written as DNA, the CDR3 is TGTGCCAGCAGCTTCGGGGGACTAGCGGGGGGAAGCTCCTACAATGAGCAGTTCTTC. Its protein is CASSFGGLAGGSSYNEQFF.

The sample holds one count of this clone. The chain employs TRBV11-2 and TRBJ2-7, with 14 bases matching TRBD2. V shed 5 bases and J 4 bases; nucleotides not matched to a gene: 16. Germline V gene data show CDR1 as SGHAT and CDR2 as FQNNGV. CDR3 length equals 19 residues. The CDR3 protein is CASSGSWGRTSGGSYEQYF. DNA of the CDR3: TGTGCCAGCAGCGGTAGTTGGGGGAGGACTAGCGGGGGGTCTTACGAGCAGTACTTC.

The chain recombines TRBV4-2 with TRBJ2-7; TRBD2 is a possible D gene (5 bases). Per the germline V gene, CDR1 is LGHNA and CDR2 is YNFKEQ. The CDR3 sequence is 16 residues long. V lost 0 bases, J lost 0 bases, and 12 bases lay in between. The CDR3 nucleotides read TGTGCCAGCAGCCAAGAATGGAGCGACTACTCCTACGAGCAGTACTTC. Protein sequence: CASSQEWSDYSYEQYF.

This chain uses TRBV6-1 with TRBJ1-1; maybe TRBD1 (5 bases). The germline V gene encodes CDR1 MNHNS and CDR2 SASEGT. There are 14 residues in the CDR3. The V and J ends lost 2 bases and 0 bases respectively, with 7 bases between them. Here the CDR3 reads CASSEPGMNTEAFF. For the CDR3, the DNA is TGTGCCAGCAGTGAACCAGGGATGAACACTGAAGCTTTCTTT.

This chain connects TRBV2 to TRBJ2-3; weak D call: TRBD1 (6 bases). Between the trimmed V and J ends, which lost 4 bases and 3 bases, there was a span of 17 bases. This CDR3 contains 16 residues. Germline CDR1 and CDR2: SNHLY and FYNNEI. CDR3 protein: CASSAIGGQFTDTQYF. The DNA of the CDR3 is TGTGCCAGCAGTGCCATAGGGGGTCAATTTACAGATACGCAGTATTTT.

This sequence joins TRBV7-2 and TRBJ1-1, with unresolved D. CDR3 length: 12 amino acids. CDR1 and CDR2 (germline): SGHTA, FQGNSA. With 1 base removed from V and 6 bases from J, the gap between germline ends came to 6 bases. Written as DNA, the CDR3 is TGTGCCAGCAGCTTAGGTCGTGCTGAAGCTTTCTTT. The encoded protein is CASSLGRAEAFF.

In its sample, this clone was seen a few times. CDR3 region: CASSLTGDTDTQYF. CDR3 bases: TGTGCCAGCAGCTTAACGGGGGACACAGATACGCAGTATTTT. The chain joins TRBV7-9 to TRBJ2-3; D is perhaps TRBD2 (6 bases). CDR1 is SEHNR, CDR2 FQNEAQ, per germline (reference sequence). The CDR3 is 14 amino acids. Trimming shortened V by 2 bases and J by 2 bases, and 8 bases separated the two germline ends.

This clone was counted only a few times. V gene TRBV19 combines with J gene TRBJ1-2, with TRBD1 as a possible D gene (5 bases). Trimming pared 4 bases from V and 4 bases from J, leaving 16 bases between. Per germline, CDR1 LNHDA and CDR2 SQIVND (reference sequence). The CDR3 spans 15 residues. CDR3 nucleotides: TGTGCCAGTAGTACCACAGGAATTCCCGCCTATGGCTACACCTTC. As protein: CASSTTGIPAYGYTF.

The rearrangement links TRBV6-1 to TRBJ1-2; perhaps TRBD1 as D (6 bases). Per germline, CDR1 MNHNS and CDR2 SASEGT. CDR3 length: 15 residues. Between the trimmed V and J ends, which lost 6 bases and 0 bases, there was a span of 14 bases. The CDR3 sequence is CASRQGYEANYGYTF. The CDR3 region has the DNA TGTGCCAGCAGACAGGGCTACGAAGCTAACTATGGCTACACCTTC.

This clone was observed a few times. The V and J genes are TRBV11-1 and TRBJ1-2; 7 bases line up with TRBD1. The CDR3 has 13 amino acids. Trimming cost V 5 bases and J 5 bases; bases outside gene matches: 5. Germline V gene lookup returns CDR1 SGHAT and CDR2 FQDESV (reference sequence). Written as DNA, the CDR3 is TGTGCCAGCAGCCGAACAGGGGAATATGGCTACACCTTC. Translating it yields CASSRTGEYGYTF.

The chain recombines TRBV10-1 with TRBJ2-2, with 14 bases identical to TRBD2. The CDR3 runs 17 residues. Losses at the gene ends were 7 bases for V and 0 bases for J; bases not matched to a gene: 4. Germline V CDR1 and CDR2: WNHNN, SYGVQD (reference sequence). In DNA form, the CDR3 reads TGCGCCAGCACCAGACTAGCGGGGGGGTCGAACACCGGGGAGCTGTTTTTT. Amino acid sequence: CASTRLAGGSNTGELFF.